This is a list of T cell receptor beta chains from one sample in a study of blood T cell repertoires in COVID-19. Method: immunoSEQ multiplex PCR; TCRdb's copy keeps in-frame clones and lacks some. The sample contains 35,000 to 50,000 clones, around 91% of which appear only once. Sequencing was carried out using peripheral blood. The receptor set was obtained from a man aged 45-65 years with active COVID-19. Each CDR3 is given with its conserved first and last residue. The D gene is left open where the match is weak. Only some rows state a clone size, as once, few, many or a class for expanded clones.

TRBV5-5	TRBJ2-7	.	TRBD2	TGTGCCAGCAGCTTGGGGGTGTTAGCGGGAGATCCCCACGAGCAGTACTTC	CASSLGVLAGDPHEQYF
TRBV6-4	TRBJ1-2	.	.	TGTGCCAGCAGTGACTCGTGGGGAGATGGCTACACCTTC	CASSDSWGDGYTF
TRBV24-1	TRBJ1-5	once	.	TGTGCCACCAGCCCCGCACAGGGTTGGCAGCCCCAGCATTTT	CATSPAQGWQPQHF
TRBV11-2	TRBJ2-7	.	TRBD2	TGTGCCAGCAGCCCCACCGGACTAGCGGGAGGGTACGAGCAGTACTTC	CASSPTGLAGGYEQYF
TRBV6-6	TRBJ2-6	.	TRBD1	TGTGCCAGCACCACAGGGGCGCCTGGGGCCAACGTCCTGACTTTC	CASTTGAPGANVLTF
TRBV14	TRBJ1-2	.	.	TGTGCCAGCAGCCAATATCCAGGGGATTATGGCTACACCTTC	CASSQYPGDYGYTF
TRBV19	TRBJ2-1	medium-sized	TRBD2	TGTGCCAGTAGTATCCTTTTAGCGGGAGGGCCACAAGATGAGCAGTTCTTC	CASSILLAGGPQDEQFF
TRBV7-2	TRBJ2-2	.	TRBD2	TGTGCCAGCAGCAAAGCGAGCGGGAGTGACACCGGGGAGCTGTTTTTT	CASSKASGSDTGELFF
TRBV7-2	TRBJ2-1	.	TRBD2	TGTGCCAGCAGCCTCTTTAGCGGGAGGGGGAATGAGCAGTTCTTC	CASSLFSGRGNEQFF
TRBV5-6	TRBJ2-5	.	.	TGTGCCAGCAGCTCCTCGAATTACTTGGAGACCCAGTACTTC	CASSSSNYLETQYF
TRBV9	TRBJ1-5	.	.	TGTGCCAGCAGCGTAGGATGGGAGCCCCAGCGGCCCCAGCATTTT	CASSVGWEPQRPQHF
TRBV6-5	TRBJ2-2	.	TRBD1	TGTGCCTCCGGGACAGCGAACACCGGGGAGCTGTTTTTT	CASGTANTGELFF
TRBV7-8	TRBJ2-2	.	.	TGTGCCTCAGCAGGCTTAGGTGTGGCAGTCTCTTGGGAGCTGTTTTTT	CASAGLGVAVSWELFF
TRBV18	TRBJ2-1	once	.	TGTGCCAGCTCACCTTTTGATAGGGGAGGTGAGCAGTTCTTC	CASSPFDRGGEQFF
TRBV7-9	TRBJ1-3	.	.	TGTGCCAGCAGCTCCTTCGCACAGAGCTCTGGAAACACCATATATTTT	CASSSFAQSSGNTIYF
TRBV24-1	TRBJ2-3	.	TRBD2	TGTGCCACCAGTGATTTCGCGGGAGGGCTCACAGATACGCAGTATTTT	CATSDFAGGLTDTQYF
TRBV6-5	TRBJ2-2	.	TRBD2	TGTGCCAGCAGCCTACTAGCGGGAGCGGCCGGGGAGCTGTTTTTT	CASSLLAGAAGELFF
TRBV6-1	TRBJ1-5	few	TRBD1	TGTGCCAGCAGTGACAGGGGGAAGGATCAGCCCCAGCATTTT	CASSDRGKDQPQHF
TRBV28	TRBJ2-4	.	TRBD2	TGTGCCAGCAGTGTACTAGCGGGAGCAATCAAAAACATTCAGTACTTC	CASSVLAGAIKNIQYF
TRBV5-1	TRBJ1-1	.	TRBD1	TGCGCCAGCTCTTCCGAGGTACAGGGGGCCCTGGGGACTGAAGCTTTCTTT	CASSSEVQGALGTEAFF
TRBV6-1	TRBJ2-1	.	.	TGTGCCAGCAGTGAAATAACTAGCAATGAGCAGTTCTTC	CASSEITSNEQFF
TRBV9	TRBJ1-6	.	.	TGTGCCAGCAGCCGAGGGGCGCGACAGGTGAGGGGTTCACCCCTCCACTTT	CASSRGARQVRGSPLHF
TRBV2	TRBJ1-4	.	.	TGTGCCAGCAGTGAAACATTGGTCAATGAAAAACTGTTTTTT	CASSETLVNEKLFF
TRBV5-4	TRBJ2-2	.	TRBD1	TGTGCCAGCAGCTCCTCTCCCGGGACAGAGAACACCGGGGAGCTGTTTTTT	CASSSSPGTENTGELFF
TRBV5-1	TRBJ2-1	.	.	TGCGCCAGCAGCTTGCCGGGAGTAGACAATGAGCAGTTCTTC	CASSLPGVDNEQFF
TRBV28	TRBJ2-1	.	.	TGTGCCAGCAGTATTTCCAGCAATGAGCAGTTCTTC	CASSISSNEQFF
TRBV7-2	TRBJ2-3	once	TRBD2	TGTGCCAGCAGCTCCCCCTGGGCTAGCGGGCGCACAGATACGCAGTATTTT	CASSSPWASGRTDTQYF
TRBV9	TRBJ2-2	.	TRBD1	TGTGCCAGCGGGACAGAGAACACCGGGGAGCTGTTTTTT	CASGTENTGELFF
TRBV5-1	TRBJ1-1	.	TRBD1	TGCGCCAGCAGCCTAGGACAGGGAGGTGAAGCTTTCTTT	CASSLGQGGEAFF
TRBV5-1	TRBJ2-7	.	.	TGCGCCAGCAGCTTTAATATGGGACTGGCGGACGAGCAGTACTTC	CASSFNMGLADEQYF
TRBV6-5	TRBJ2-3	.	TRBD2	TGTGCCAGCAGGAGACTAGCGTCCACAGATACGCAGTATTTT	CASRRLASTDTQYF
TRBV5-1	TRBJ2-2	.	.	TGCGCCAGCAGGATGAGGCAGGGTAACGGGGAGCTGTTTTTT	CASRMRQGNGELFF
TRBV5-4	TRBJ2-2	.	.	TGTGCCAGCAGCTTGGCCGGAGGAGTTGGGGAGCTGTTTTTT	CASSLAGGVGELFF
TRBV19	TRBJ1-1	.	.	TGTGCCAGTACCCCCTCAGGGGCAGGATGGACTGAAGCTTTCTTT	CASTPSGAGWTEAFF
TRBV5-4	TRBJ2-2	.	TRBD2	TGTGCCAGCAGCTTGAGGCTAGCGGGGACCGGGGAGCTGTTTTTT	CASSLRLAGTGELFF
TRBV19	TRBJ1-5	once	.	TGTGCCAGTAGTATAGGTTCAGGAAGTGGCAATCAGCCCCAGCATTTT	CASSIGSGSGNQPQHF
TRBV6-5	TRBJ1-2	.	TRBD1	TGTGCCAGCACCGACAGGGAAGGGATCTATGGCTACACCTTC	CASTDREGIYGYTF
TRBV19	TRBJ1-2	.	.	TGTGCCAGTAGTATAGGGCAGAACGGCTACACCTTC	CASSIGQNGYTF
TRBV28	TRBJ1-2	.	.	TGTGCCAGTCGGGGGGGTCGAGGGGCCATTGGCTACACCTTC	CASRGGRGAIGYTF
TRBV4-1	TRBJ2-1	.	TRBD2	TGCGCCAGCAAATTGAGGAGGGAGGGCCTCGATGAGCAGTTCTTC	CASKLRREGLDEQFF
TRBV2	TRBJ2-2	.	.	TGTGCCAGCACCACTCTAGGAGGATTGGGCGGGGAGCTGTTTTTT	CASTTLGGLGGELFF
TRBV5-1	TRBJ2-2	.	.	TGCGCCAGCAGCTTGGGTCGGAACACCGGGGAGCTGTTTTTT	CASSLGRNTGELFF
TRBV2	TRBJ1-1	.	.	TGTGCCAGCAGTACGGACAGAGTCAACACTGAAGCTTTCTTT	CASSTDRVNTEAFF
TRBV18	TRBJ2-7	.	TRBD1	TGTGCCAGCTCACCACGCCAGGGGGTAAACGAGCAGTACTTC	CASSPRQGVNEQYF
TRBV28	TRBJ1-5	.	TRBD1	TGTGCCAGCAGTTCCCCGACAGGGTTTAATCAGCCCCAGCATTTT	CASSSPTGFNQPQHF
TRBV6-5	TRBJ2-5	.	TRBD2	TGTGCCAGCAGTTCTGGACTAGCGGGCCCTCAAGAGACCCAGTACTTC	CASSSGLAGPQETQYF
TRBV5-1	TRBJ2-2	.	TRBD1	TGCGCCAGCAGGGTCGGACAGGACACCGGGGAGCTGTTTTTT	CASRVGQDTGELFF
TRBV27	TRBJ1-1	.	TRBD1	TGTGCCAGCAGTTTGTCAAAGGACAGGGCAGGGAACACTGAAGCTTTCTTT	CASSLSKDRAGNTEAFF
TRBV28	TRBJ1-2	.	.	TGTGCCAGCACCCGCAGGGAAAGAACTAACTATGGCTACACCTTC	CASTRRERTNYGYTF
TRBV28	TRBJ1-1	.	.	TGTGCCAGCAGTAGTCCAGGGCAGTCTGAAGCTTTCTTT	CASSSPGQSEAFF